The 17 T cell receptor beta chains presented below share a single source sample, sequenced in a study of cytomegalovirus exposure and HLA in healthy donors (dated by TCRdb to 2016 to 2017). Library preparation was by the immunoSEQ multiplex PCR assay. For the multiplex PCR, a mixture combining 60 forward primers for TCR Vbeta segments and 13 reverse primers for TCR Jbeta segments was used. As stored in TCRdb, this immuneACCESS dataset retains in-frame rearrangements with V and J assigned. A fraction of the clones does not appear; measured against another copy, unresolved V genes explain less than half of the discrepancy, and the remainder lacks a known reason. This sample holds about 160,000 clones; approximately 78% were observed only once. Approximately 3% of the sample comes from the top ten. The sample taken for sequencing was PBMCs. These receptors were collected from a woman aged 40 to 55 in good health and CMV-seronegative.

This chain links TRBV27 with TRBJ2-2; TRBD2 matches at 8 bases. Germline-derived CDR1 and CDR2 are MNHEY and SMNVEV (reference sequence). Unmatched junction bases numbered 9, after V lost 10 bases and J lost 5 bases. This CDR3 is 14 amino acids long. The CDR3 coding sequence is TGTGCCATCTCCGCTAGCGGGCAAACCGGGGAGCTGTTTTTT. Amino acid sequence: CAISASGQTGELFF.

In its sample, this clone was seen once. The chain couples TRBV29-1 to TRBJ1-1; D perhaps matches TRBD1 (6 bases). Germline V gives CDR1 SQVTM, CDR2 ANQGSEA. The ends were cut back, 4 bases at V and 5 bases at J, with 11 bases in the middle. The CDR3 is 12 amino acids. The CDR3 DNA reads TGCAGCGTTGCACCCCAGGGGACTGAAGCTTTCTTT. Its translation: CSVAPQGTEAFF. Using reference TRBV29-1 and TRBJ1-1 for the parts outside the CDR3, the full variable domain is SAVISQKPSRDICQRGTSLTIQCQVDSQVTMMFWYRQQPGQSLTLIATANQGSEATYESGFVIDKFPISRPNLTFSTLTVSNMSPEDSSIYLCSVAPQGTEAFFGQGTRLTVV.

In the case of this clone: The sample contains more than one DNA sequence encoding this CDR3. The chain employs TRBV27 and TRBJ2-7; tentatively, D is TRBD1 (5 bases). Germline CDR1 is MNHEY and CDR2 is SMNVEV (reference sequence). This CDR3 contains 13 residues. V was clipped by 3 bases and J by 2 bases, with 8 bases between them. The chain's CDR3 is CASSFQGPYEQYF. DNA for the CDR3: TGTGCCAGCAGTTTTCAGGGCCCCTACGAGCAGTACTTC.

The chain's CDR3 is CASRGASGENSPLHF. CDR3 coding DNA: TGCGCCAGCAGAGGGGCGAGTGGAGAAAATTCACCCCTCCACTTT. This chain joins TRBV10-2 and TRBJ1-6, with D perhaps TRBD1 (5 bases). V was trimmed by 6 bases and J by 7 bases, leaving 16 bases between them. Germline loops: CDR1 WSHSY, CDR2 SAAADI. The CDR3 is made up of 15 amino acids.

This clone was picked up a small number of times. The rearrangement links TRBV4-1 to TRBJ1-4; D unclear. CDR3 length: 13 residues. Trimming cost V 0 bases and J 7 bases, with 6 bases left between them. Germline CDR1 MGHRA, CDR2 YSYEKL. The CDR3 sequence: CASSQDYSEKLFF. CDR3 DNA: TGCGCCAGCAGCCAAGATTATTCTGAAAAACTGTTTTTT.

V usage is TRBV29-1 and J usage is TRBJ2-7, with 7 bases matching TRBD1. CDR3 size: 13 residues. The V and J ends lost 4 bases and 2 bases, in that order; junction bases with no gene match: 5. CDR1 SQVTM and CDR2 ANQGSEA come from the germline V gene. The CDR3 reads CSVVVGGAYEQYF. CDR3 sequence (DNA): TGCAGCGTTGTAGTAGGGGGCGCCTACGAGCAGTACTTC.

This clone was recorded once. The CDR3 here is CASSLLGDRGPDTQYF. The CDR3 DNA follows: TGTGCCAGCAGCTTGCTAGGGGACAGGGGGCCAGATACGCAGTATTTT. The chain carries TRBV5-6 and TRBJ2-3; 12 nucleotides align to TRBD1. Germline V gene lookup returns CDR1 SGHDT and CDR2 YYEEEE. The J segment lost 4 bases and the V segment lost 1 base, leaving 4 bases of the junction unmatched. The CDR3 has 16 residues.

V and J are TRBV10-1 and TRBJ2-7; 12 bases fit TRBD1. The germline CDR1 and CDR2 sequences are WNHNN and SYGVQD (reference sequence). The ends lost 3 bases at V and 6 bases at J; junction bases unmatched: 9. This CDR3 comprises 16 residues. The CDR3 protein is CASSEPGTGGPSEQYF. The CDR3 nucleotides are TGCGCCAGCAGTGAACCCGGGACAGGGGGCCCCAGCGAGCAGTACTTC.

The genes are TRBV18 and TRBJ2-3; D perhaps matches TRBD2 (7 bases). CDR3 length: 14 residues. V lost 5 bases and J 5 bases, leaving 14 bases between the germline ends. The germline V gene has CDR1 KGHSH and CDR2 LQKENI. CDR3 in amino acids: CASSTGGQIDTQYF. The CDR3 coding sequence is TGTGCCAGCTCAACCGGGGGGCAGATAGATACGCAGTATTTT.

This clone was detected only a few times. The CDR3 sequence is CASSSSVLRHEQYF. As DNA, the CDR3 is TGTGCCAGCAGTTCGAGCGTTCTGAGGCACGAGCAGTACTTC. The rearrangement uses TRBV28 and TRBJ2-7; no clear D gene. The CDR3 is made up of 14 amino acids. Germline assignment: CDR1 MDHEN and CDR2 SYDVKM. Trimming took 4 bases from V and 5 from J, leaving 15 bases between them.

The chain links TRBV6-1 to TRBJ1-1; a weak D match, TRBD1 (6 bases). Germline V gene data show CDR1 as MNHNS and CDR2 as SASEGT. The CDR3 runs to 13 residues. With 6 bases removed from V and 6 bases from J, the gap between germline ends came to 14 bases. The CDR3 bases are TGTGCCAGCAGCGAAACAGGGCATTCTGAAGCTTTCTTT. Translating gives CASSETGHSEAFF.

The V and J genes are TRBV18 and TRBJ1-5; no clear D gene. Germline-derived CDR1 and CDR2 are KGHSH and LQKENI. The ends were cut back, 5 bases at V and 4 bases at J, with 9 bases in the middle. The CDR3 has 13 amino acids. CDR3 sequence reads: CASSYAGNQPQHF. The CDR3 bases are TGTGCCAGCTCATACGCGGGAAATCAGCCCCAGCATTTT.

This clone has just a few counts. The chain couples TRBV27 to TRBJ1-1, with a weak D call TRBD1 (5 bases). The germline V gene encodes CDR1 MNHEY and CDR2 SMNVEV (reference sequence). This CDR3 is built from 14 residues. V was pared by 6 bases and J by 2 bases, with 13 bases between. The CDR3 loop reads CASRWRGLNTEAFF. The DNA of the CDR3 is TGTGCCAGCAGGTGGAGGGGCCTAAACACTGAAGCTTTCTTT.

This clone has only a few counts. Other DNA sequences in the sample encode the same CDR3. The V call is TRBV6-1, the J call TRBJ1-1, with 9 nucleotides matching TRBD1. V lost 6 bases, J lost 1 base, and 3 bases stayed unmatched. CDR3 length equals 14 residues. CDR1 is MNHNS and CDR2 is SASEGT in the germline V gene. Here the CDR3 DNA reads TGTGCCAGCAGCTTGGGACAGGGGAACACTGAAGCTTTCTTT. Translated, it gives CASSLGQGNTEAFF.

This clone appeared once. This chain links TRBV6-1 with TRBJ1-5; TRBD1 matches at 7 bases. J lost 3 bases, V lost 6 bases, and 5 bases had no gene match. This CDR3 spans 14 amino acids. CDR1 is MNHNS, CDR2 SASEGT, per germline. CDR3 region: CASRGTVYNQPQHF. CDR3 nucleotide sequence: TGTGCCAGCAGGGGGACAGTGTACAATCAGCCCCAGCATTTT.

The V and J genes are TRBV4-2 and TRBJ1-6; D is unclear. Germline values: CDR1 LGHNA, CDR2 YNFKEQ. The CDR3 is 13 amino acids. V was pared by 4 bases and J by 8 bases, with 9 bases between. CDR3 in DNA: TGTGCCAGCAGCCCGTTTTCGGATTCACCCCTCCACTTT. Encoded protein: CASSPFSDSPLHF.

V usage is TRBV29-1 and J usage is TRBJ2-1; tentatively, D is TRBD1 (5 bases). Germline V gives CDR1 SQVTM, CDR2 ANQGSEA. The CDR3 extends over 14 amino acids. Trimming left V 8 bases short and J 4 bases short, with 18 bases between. CDR3 DNA sequence: TGCAGCACCAGGGCACCAGCCCAGTACAATGAGCAGTTCTTC. Its protein is CSTRAPAQYNEQFF.